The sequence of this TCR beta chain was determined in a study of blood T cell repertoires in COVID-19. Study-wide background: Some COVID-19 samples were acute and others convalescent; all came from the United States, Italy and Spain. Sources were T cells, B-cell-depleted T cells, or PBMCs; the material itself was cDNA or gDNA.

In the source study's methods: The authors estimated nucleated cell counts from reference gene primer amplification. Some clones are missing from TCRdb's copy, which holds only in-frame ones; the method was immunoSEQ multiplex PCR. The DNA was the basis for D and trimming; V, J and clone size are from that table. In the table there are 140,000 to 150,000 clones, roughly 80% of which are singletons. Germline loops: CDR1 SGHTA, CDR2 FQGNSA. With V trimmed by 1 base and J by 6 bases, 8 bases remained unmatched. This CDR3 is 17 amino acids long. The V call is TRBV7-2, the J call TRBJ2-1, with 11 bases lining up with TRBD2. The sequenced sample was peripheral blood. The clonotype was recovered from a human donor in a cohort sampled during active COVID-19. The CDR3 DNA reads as TGTGCCAGCAGCTTAGATTCCCTAGCGGGGGGCCTCAATGAGCAGTTCTTC. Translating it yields CASSLDSLAGGLNEQFF.